One and the same sample provided the 31 T cell receptor beta chains below, sequenced in a study of T cell responses to AZD1222 COVID-19 vaccine. Clones were sequenced by immunoSEQ multiplex PCR, and TCRdb holds only the in-frame ones, with some missing. This table has some 97,000 clones, 88% appearing once. The starting material was peripheral blood, obtained on day 0 of AZD1222 vaccination. Receptor source: an adult in good health.

Of note for this clone: Other DNA sequences in the same sample also yield this CDR3. The chain links TRBV5-1 to TRBJ2-1; 10 nucleotides align to TRBD2. The CDR3 consists of 15 residues. Unmatched junction bases numbered 4, after V lost 4 bases and J lost 3 bases. CDR1 SGHRS and CDR2 YFSETQ come from the germline V gene. Here the CDR3 reads CASSLRTSGYNEQFF. CDR3 nucleotides: TGCGCCAGCAGCCTAAGGACTAGCGGCTACAATGAGCAGTTCTTC.

The chain recombines TRBV7-8 with TRBJ2-1; TRBD2 aligns across 7 bases. Trimming cost V 1 base and J 4 bases; bases outside gene matches: 16. Germline CDR1 reads SGHVS; CDR2 reads FQNEAQ. CDR3 size: 19 residues. CDR3 DNA sequence: TGTGCCAGCAGCTTAGTATCCAGCGGGGCGGGGGTAGCTTACAATGAGCAGTTCTTC. This sequence encodes CASSLVSSGAGVAYNEQFF.

This clone turned up a few times. The chain carries TRBV11-3 and TRBJ2-7; D unresolved. The CDR3 sequence is 12 residues long. In germline, CDR1 is SGHNT, CDR2 YENEEA. V lost 1 base to trimming and J lost 2 bases, with 3 bases between them. CDR3 sequence (DNA): TGTGCCAGCAGCTTAGCTACCTACGAGCAGTACTTC. It is translated as CASSLATYEQYF.

V is TRBV29-1 and J is TRBJ1-1; D perhaps matches TRBD1 (6 bases). V dropped 3 bases and J dropped 5 bases, with 7 bases sitting between them. The CDR3 covers 11 residues. Per germline, CDR1 SQVTM and CDR2 ANQGSEA. The CDR3 spells CSVDRGTEAFF. The CDR3 nucleotides read TGCAGCGTTGACAGGGGTACTGAAGCTTTCTTT.

The CDR3 is CASSLSVAVGENIQYF. The CDR3 nucleotides read TGTGCCAGCAGTTTATCCGTGGCCGTCGGGGAGAACATTCAGTACTTC. The chain links TRBV28 to TRBJ2-4; TRBD2 is a possible D gene (5 bases). Per the germline V gene, CDR1 is MDHEN and CDR2 is SYDVKM. CDR3 length: 16 residues. Deletions cut 1 base from V and 7 bases from J, with 17 bases between.

The rearrangement joins TRBV18 to TRBJ1-4; 8 nucleotides align to TRBD1. CDR1 KGHSH and CDR2 LQKENI come from the germline V gene. The CDR3 has 15 residues. Losses at the gene ends were 1 base for V and 5 bases for J; bases not matched to a gene: 3. The CDR3 coding sequence is TGTGCCAGCTCACCACGGGGACAGGAGAATGAAAAACTGTTTTTT. Its translation is CASSPRGQENEKLFF.

V usage is TRBV19 and J usage is TRBJ2-7; 8 nucleotides line up with TRBD1. The CDR3 is 13 residues long. Germline trimming cut 6 bases from V and 11 bases from J; bases unmatched to any gene: 12. Germline-derived CDR1 and CDR2 are LNHDA and SQIVND (reference sequence). The DNA of the CDR3 is TGTGCCAGTAGCTCAGGGGGCTTTATAGGTAAGTACTTC. It codes for CASSSGGFIGKYF.

This clone was found once. The rearrangement joins TRBV7-9 to TRBJ2-1, with 10 bases identical to TRBD1. In germline, CDR1 is SEHNR, CDR2 FQNEAQ (reference sequence). The junction had 6 bases not matched to a gene; V was cut back by 4 bases and J by 9 bases. The CDR3 length is 14 residues. CDR3 in amino acids: CASSSGQGMGEQFF. The CDR3, as DNA: TGTGCCAGCAGCTCGGGACAGGGGATGGGTGAGCAGTTCTTC.

In this sample, this clone turned up once. The rearrangement links TRBV6-1 to TRBJ2-7; D may be TRBD1 (6 bases). The CDR3 contains 12 residues. The germline CDR1 and CDR2 sequences are MNHNS and SASEGT. V lost 2 bases to trimming and J lost 4 bases, with 6 bases between them. CDR3 sequence reads: CASSETGYEQYF. In DNA form, the CDR3 reads TGTGCCAGCAGTGAAACAGGGTACGAGCAGTACTTC.

The chain has TRBV4-1 and TRBJ2-3, with D possibly being TRBD2 (6 bases). The germline V and J ends were trimmed by 3 bases and 2 bases, with 27 bases remaining between them. Germline V gene sequence: CDR1 MGHRA, CDR2 YSYEKL. CDR3 size: 20 residues. DNA for the CDR3: TGCGCCAGCAGCCAGCCTGGGGGGTACGACTCCATTGTCGACACAGATACGCAGTATTTT. Translated: CASSQPGGYDSIVDTDTQYF.

Here the CDR3 reads CASSQDENYGYTF. CDR3 nucleotides: TGTGCCAGCAGTCAGGACGAGAACTATGGCTACACCTTC. The rearrangement uses TRBV6-2 or TRBV6-3 and TRBJ1-2; D gene ambiguous. Trimming stripped 5 bases from V and 2 bases from J, with 9 bases between. The CDR3 loop spans 13 amino acids. CDR1 is MNHEY, CDR2 SVGEGT, per germline.

Note on this clone: Its ends do not fully match the called genes, so a read error is possible. The rearrangement joins TRBV28 to TRBJ1-2; D is perhaps TRBD1 (5 bases). This CDR3 has 13 residues. Germline CDR1 is MDHEN and CDR2 is SYDVKM. DNA of the CDR3: TGTGCCAGCAGTTTATACGGACACAACCCCCGCTACTTC. This translates into CASSLYGHNPRYF.

The J gene is TRBJ1-5, the V gene TRBV24-1; D gene uncertain. The CDR3 is 13 residues long. The germline V and J ends were trimmed by 1 base and 9 bases, with 9 bases remaining between them. Germline V gene data show CDR1 as KGHDR and CDR2 as SFDVKD. CDR3 coding DNA: TGTGCCACCAGTGATTTTGGGGTGTTGCCCCAGCATTTT. This sequence encodes CATSDFGVLPQHF.

The chain links TRBV6-5 to TRBJ1-2, with 8 bases lining up with TRBD1. After removal of 6 bases from V and 3 bases from J, the junction contained 6 bases not matched to a gene. Per germline, CDR1 MNHEY and CDR2 SVGAGI. The CDR3 runs 14 residues. The CDR3 spells CASRMTGAHYGYTF. The DNA of the CDR3 is TGTGCCAGCAGAATGACAGGGGCACACTATGGCTACACCTTC.

This clone has a handful of counts. This chain uses TRBV6-1 with TRBJ2-5, with 8 bases aligning to TRBD1. The CDR3 totals 14 residues. The J segment lost 2 bases and the V segment lost 6 bases, leaving 5 bases of the junction unmatched. Germline CDR1 and CDR2: MNHNS and SASEGT. The CDR3 DNA reads TGTGCCAGCAGCAGGGACAGGAAGCAAGAGACCCAGTACTTC. It codes for CASSRDRKQETQYF.

The chain joins TRBV10-3 to TRBJ2-1; the D is unclear. CDR1 is ENHRY and CDR2 is SYGVKD in the germline V gene. The CDR3 runs to 14 residues. V shed 4 bases and J shed 4 bases, with 11 bases lying between them. The CDR3 region is CAISVETAYNEQFF. CDR3 DNA sequence: TGTGCCATCAGTGTCGAGACGGCGTACAATGAGCAGTTCTTC.

The rearrangement links TRBV21-1 to TRBJ2-1. TRBV21-1 counts as a pseudogene. The CDR3 is 15 amino acids. In DNA, the CDR3 is TGTGCCAGCAGAAAATTCGGGGACCTCTGCCATGAGCAGTTCTTC. This gives the protein CASRKFGDLCHEQFF.

This clone was seen just once. The chain uses TRBV19 and TRBJ2-5; D gene ambiguous. CDR1 and CDR2 from the germline V gene are LNHDA and SQIVND (reference sequence). Trimming took off 3 bases at V and 5 bases at J, with 4 bases between the two ends. The CDR3 totals 11 residues. The CDR3 DNA reads as TGTGCCAGTAGTATCCGGGAGACCCAGTACTTC. The encoded protein is CASSIRETQYF.

The chain recombines TRBV29-1 with TRBJ2-5; 8 nucleotides line up with TRBD2. The germline V gene has CDR1 SQVTM and CDR2 ANQGSEA. The CDR3 length is 14 residues. V shed 6 bases and J 3 bases; nucleotides not matched to a gene: 9. CDR3 residues: CSVGRRLAKETQYF. CDR3 sequence (DNA): TGCAGCGTCGGCAGGAGACTAGCGAAAGAGACCCAGTACTTC.

The chain employs TRBV7-2 and TRBJ1-2; D remains unclear. Trimming cost V 1 base and J 8 bases, with 11 bases left between them. This CDR3 is built from 13 residues. Germline V gene lookup returns CDR1 SGHTA and CDR2 FQGNSA. The CDR3 protein is CASSLEQADGYTF. The DNA for the CDR3 is TGTGCCAGCAGCTTAGAGCAGGCTGACGGCTACACCTTC.

CDR3 in DNA: TGTGCCAGCAGCTCAACTCGTGGACAGGGAGGATACAATGAGCAGTTCTTC. This translates into CASSSTRGQGGYNEQFF. V gene TRBV11-2 combines with J gene TRBJ2-1; 8 positions match TRBD1. The CDR3 has 17 amino acids. The germline V gene encodes CDR1 SGHAT and CDR2 FQNNGV. J gave up 4 bases and V 4 bases, and 12 bases lay outside the gene matches.

The chain employs TRBV4-3 and TRBJ2-1; perhaps TRBD1 as D (5 bases). The germline V gene has CDR1 LGHNA and CDR2 YSLEER. This CDR3 comprises 16 residues. The germline V and J ends were trimmed by 0 bases and 7 bases, with 16 bases remaining between them. As DNA, the CDR3 is TGCGCCAGCAGCCAAGATTCGGCAGGGAAAGGTAATGAGCAGTTCTTC. Residues: CASSQDSAGKGNEQFF.

The V and J genes are TRBV11-3 and TRBJ2-1, with 9 bases identical to TRBD1. The trim removed 4 bases at V and 6 bases at J, leaving 7 bases unmatched. CDR3 length equals 15 residues. Per germline, CDR1 SGHNT and CDR2 YENEEA. The CDR3 reads CASSSDRGVSNEQFF. DNA for the CDR3: TGTGCCAGCAGCTCCGACAGGGGGGTTTCCAATGAGCAGTTCTTC. The variable domain in full, with the rest retrieved from reference TRBV11-3 and TRBJ2-1, is EAGVVQSPRYKIIEKKQPVAFWCNPISGHNTLYWYLQNLGQGPELLIRYENEEAVDDSQLPKDRFSAERLKGVDSTLKIQPAELGDSAVYLCASSSDRGVSNEQFFGPGTRLTVL.

The chain links TRBV7-2 to TRBJ2-1; TRBD1 matches at 10 bases. The V and J ends lost 4 bases and 3 bases, in that order; junction bases with no gene match: 6. This CDR3 has 16 amino acids. Germline CDR1 is SGHTA and CDR2 is FQGNSA. The DNA for the CDR3 is TGTGCCAGCAGCTCTGGACAGGGGGGTATCTACAATGAGCAGTTCTTC. Encoded protein: CASSSGQGGIYNEQFF.

This clone was observed a handful of times. The gene calls are TRBV27 and TRBJ1-1; 9 nucleotides align to TRBD1. V was pared by 6 bases and J by 7 bases, with 9 bases of the junction left unmatched. The germline V gene encodes CDR1 MNHEY and CDR2 SMNVEV (reference sequence). The CDR3 totals 14 residues. CDR3 in amino acids: CASRSGTGLVEAFF. The CDR3 DNA follows: TGTGCCAGCAGGAGCGGGACAGGGCTCGTTGAAGCTTTCTTT.

The chain is built from TRBV5-1 and TRBJ2-1; 10 positions match TRBD2. The CDR3 is made up of 15 amino acids. J was trimmed by 6 bases and V by 1 base; bases with no gene match: 4. Looked up from germline, CDR1 is SGHRS and CDR2 is YFSETQ. The CDR3 loop is CASSLTSGNSNEQFF. For the CDR3, the DNA is TGCGCCAGCAGCTTGACTAGCGGGAACTCCAATGAGCAGTTCTTC.

The chain couples TRBV4-1 to TRBJ1-2; tentatively, D is TRBD1 (6 bases). There are 16 residues in the CDR3. Trimming took 4 bases from V and 2 from J, leaving 17 bases between them. Per germline, CDR1 MGHRA and CDR2 YSYEKL. The CDR3 here is CASSPPLRGANYGYTF. The CDR3 DNA sequence: TGCGCCAGCAGCCCTCCTCTCAGGGGCGCGAACTATGGCTACACCTTC.

V usage is TRBV5-1 and J usage is TRBJ1-2; TRBD1 agrees at 9 bases. The ends lost 4 bases at V and 5 bases at J; junction bases unmatched: 15. Germline V CDR1 and CDR2: SGHRS, YFSETQ. The CDR3 consists of 17 residues. CDR3 in DNA: TGCGCCAGCAGCGCCGGGGACAGGGCCAGCCAAGTTTATGGCTACACCTTC. Translation: CASSAGDRASQVYGYTF.

V and J are TRBV20-1 and TRBJ1-2, with D hard to call. V was shortened by 3 bases and J by 2 bases, with 7 bases between the two germline ends. The CDR3 sequence is 12 residues long. The germline V gene has CDR1 DFQATT and CDR2 SNEGSKA (reference sequence). The CDR3 DNA follows: TGCAGTGCTAGTAGAGGGAACTATGGCTACACCTTC. Protein sequence: CSASRGNYGYTF.

The chain has TRBV7-2 and TRBJ1-2, with D unclear. Germline V CDR1 and CDR2: SGHTA, FQGNSA. This CDR3 contains 14 residues. Deletions cut 0 bases from V and 4 bases from J, with 9 bases between. This CDR3 reads CASSLATNSYGYTF. In nucleotides, the CDR3 is TGTGCCAGCAGCTTAGCGACCAACTCCTATGGCTACACCTTC.

This chain connects TRBV7-2 to TRBJ2-7, with TRBD2 matching over 11 bases. Germline lookup yields CDR1 SGHTA and CDR2 FQGNSA. V dropped 1 base and J dropped 0; count of bases not matched to a gene: 5. The CDR3 has 17 residues. The CDR3 coding sequence is TGTGCCAGCAGCTTAGACCTCCTAGCGGGAGGCTCCTACGAGCAGTACTTC. This codes for CASSLDLLAGGSYEQYF.